This TCR beta chain was identified in a study of blood T cell repertoires in COVID-19. Sequencing used immunoSEQ multiplex PCR; TCRdb keeps in-frame clones, though not all of them. The repertoire has a few hundred thousand clones, 85% to 90% of them found once; the top ten carry roughly 5%. V dropped 5 bases and J dropped 6; count of bases not matched to a gene: 13. CDR3 length: 15 amino acids. Per the germline V gene, CDR1 is KGHSH and CDR2 is LQKENI. The sequence was collected from a woman aged 55 to 70 with COVID-19, enrolled during active disease. J is TRBJ2-7 and V is TRBV18; TRBD2 agrees at 7 bases. Sequenced: peripheral blood. Here the CDR3 reads CASSTGGSGSGEQYF. DNA of the CDR3: TGTGCCAGCTCAACCGGGGGGTCGGGGTCCGGCGAGCAGTACTTC.